This TCR beta chain was identified in a study of shared clonotypes between healthy human individuals. The repertoire was sequenced with immunoSEQ multiplex PCR; TCRdb's copy has only in-frame clones and lacks some. The data show some 1 million clones, about three quarters seen once. There are 14 residues in the CDR3. Germline lookup yields CDR1 SNHLY and CDR2 FYNNEI. The germline V and J ends were trimmed by 6 bases and 0 bases, with 6 bases remaining between them. This clone was observed a handful of times. Other DNA sequences within the sample encode an identical CDR3. The rearrangement joins TRBV2 to TRBJ1-6; D unresolved. Input material: memory CD4+ T cells sorted from blood. Subset described: CD45RA-negative fraction. This TCR derives from a man younger than 30 in good health. The chain's CDR3 is CASSQSSYNSPLHF. The DNA for the CDR3 is TGTGCCAGCAGCCAGAGCTCCTATAATTCACCCCTCCACTTT.